One and the same sample provided the 26 T cell receptor beta chains below, sequenced in a study of T cell changes during pregnancy in multiple sclerosis. The data were produced by immunoSEQ multiplex PCR, yet TCRdb's version contains in-frame clones alone and is incomplete. The sample holds tens of thousands of clones, over 75% seen once. This specimen consisted of peripheral blood, obtained after pregnancy. These receptors were taken from a female donor with multiple sclerosis, enrolled in a pregnancy study.

J is TRBJ1-6 and V is TRBV4-3; D remains ambiguous. Germline V gives CDR1 LGHNA, CDR2 YSLEER. The CDR3 spans 16 residues. Trimming left V 4 bases short and J 1 base short, with 11 bases between. CDR3 in amino acids: CASSLHRGSYNSPLHF. Here the CDR3 DNA reads TGCGCCAGCAGCCTCCACCGGGGTTCCTATAATTCACCCCTCCACTTT.

This rearrangement joins TRBV6-5 to TRBJ2-1, with D possibly being TRBD1 (6 bases). V lost 4 bases, J lost 8 bases, and 12 bases lay in between. Germline CDR1 is MNHEY and CDR2 is SVGAGI. The CDR3 covers 13 residues. The CDR3 region is CASSSQDSDEQFF. The CDR3 nucleotides read TGTGCCAGCAGTTCCCAGGACAGTGATGAGCAGTTCTTC.

This chain uses TRBV29-1 with TRBJ1-2; TRBD1 is a possible D gene (5 bases). Germline CDR1 and CDR2: SQVTM and ANQGSEA. The V and J ends lost 8 bases and 8 bases respectively, with 21 bases between them. The CDR3 loop spans 13 amino acids. The CDR3 here is CSSEGGLWGGYTF. The CDR3 nucleotides read TGCAGCTCCGAGGGAGGGTTATGGGGGGGCTACACCTTC.

The CDR3 reads CASSLAGAARETQYF. The CDR3 DNA sequence: TGTGCCAGCAGCTTAGCGGGGGCCGCCAGAGAGACCCAGTACTTC. The chain has TRBV7-2 and TRBJ2-5; D is possibly TRBD1 (6 bases). The CDR3 totals 15 residues. Trimming left V 0 bases short and J 4 bases short, with 12 bases between. CDR1 and CDR2 from the germline V gene are SGHTA and FQGNSA.

The chain employs TRBV7-2 and TRBJ1-2, with no clear D. The V end was cut by 3 bases, the J end by 4 bases, with 12 bases between. CDR1 is SGHTA and CDR2 is FQGNSA in the germline V gene. The CDR3 contains 14 residues. Here the CDR3 reads CASSFTGNGYGYTF. CDR3 bases: TGTGCCAGCAGCTTCACGGGGAACGGCTATGGCTACACCTTC.

As DNA, the CDR3 is TGTGCCACCTCCCGGGACAGCCACATGAACACTGAAGCTTTCTTT. Its translation: CATSRDSHMNTEAFF. The chain couples TRBV2 to TRBJ1-1; TRBD1 matches 7 bases. This CDR3 has 15 residues. Looked up from germline, CDR1 is SNHLY and CDR2 is FYNNEI. The ends lost 10 bases at V and 0 bases at J; junction bases unmatched: 11.

This chain uses TRBV27 with TRBJ1-1; weak D call: TRBD1 (6 bases). The V gene lost 3 bases and the J gene lost 6 bases, with 11 bases spanning the gap. CDR1 and CDR2 (germline): MNHEY, SMNVEV (reference sequence). CDR3 length equals 13 residues. The CDR3 bases are TGTGCCAGCAGTTTTTTCAGGGGCTCTGAAGCTTTCTTT. Protein sequence: CASSFFRGSEAFF.

This rearrangement joins TRBV10-1 to TRBJ2-2; D is uncertain. Germline loops: CDR1 WNHNN, CDR2 SYGVQD (reference sequence). Between the trimmed V and J ends, which lost 4 bases and 2 bases, there was a span of 8 bases. The CDR3 consists of 14 residues. In DNA form, the CDR3 reads TGCGCCAGCAGTGGTGTAATAAACACCGGGGAGCTGTTTTTT. It yields the protein CASSGVINTGELFF.

The gene calls are TRBV7-9 and TRBJ2-7, with 7 positions matching TRBD1. The CDR3 is 14 amino acids. With 0 bases clipped from V and 5 bases from J, the junction kept 4 bases outside the gene matches. CDR1 and CDR2 from the germline V gene are SEHNR and FQNEAQ (reference sequence). The CDR3 here is CASSLAGGGHEQYF. DNA of the CDR3: TGTGCCAGCAGCTTAGCAGGGGGCGGCCACGAGCAGTACTTC.

This clone came up once. The chain carries TRBV7-9 and TRBJ1-1; 8 nucleotides match TRBD1. V trimming: 4 bases; J trimming: 7 bases; junction bases outside the gene matches: 5. The germline gives CDR1 SEHNR, CDR2 FQNEAQ (reference sequence). This CDR3 region has 13 residues. CDR3 DNA sequence: TGTGCCAGCAGCTCCGGGGACAGGCTTGAAGCTTTCTTT. It translates to CASSSGDRLEAFF.

V and J are TRBV19 and TRBJ1-2; 7 bases are shared with TRBD1. Germline values: CDR1 LNHDA, CDR2 SQIVND (reference sequence). Losses at the gene ends were 8 bases for V and 3 bases for J; bases not matched to a gene: 15. The CDR3 length is 16 residues. In nucleotides, the CDR3 is TGTGCCAGTGTTAGCGGATTTCCGGGACAGTACTATGGCTACACCTTC. This encodes CASVSGFPGQYYGYTF.

The rearrangement uses TRBV7-3 and TRBJ2-2; D may be TRBD1 (6 bases). Germline V gene sequence: CDR1 SGHTA, CDR2 FQGTGA. V gave up 5 bases and J gave up 6 bases, with 19 bases separating them. The CDR3 is 16 amino acids. DNA of the CDR3: TGTGCCAGCAGCCTACAGGGCTCCGGAAGTGCCGGGGAGCTGTTTTTT. This sequence encodes CASSLQGSGSAGELFF.

CDR3 sequence (DNA): TGTGCCAGCAGCTTAGGTAGCGGATACGAGCAGTACTTC. Encoded protein: CASSLGSGYEQYF. The chain combines TRBV7-2 with TRBJ2-7; D possibly corresponds to TRBD2 (6 bases). CDR3 length: 13 amino acids. Per the germline V gene, CDR1 is SGHTA and CDR2 is FQGNSA. V was cut by 1 base and J by 4 bases, with 8 bases left in between. Full variable domain (remainder filled in from reference TRBV7-2 and TRBJ2-7): GAGVSQSPSNKVTEKGKDVELRCDPISGHTALYWYRQSLGQGLEFLIYFQGNSAPDKSGLPSDRFSAERTGGSVSTLTIQRTQQEDSAVYLCASSLGSGYEQYFGPGTRLTVT.

This sequence joins TRBV28 and TRBJ1-1; D is unresolved. V was cut by 1 base and J by 0 bases, with 9 bases left in between. The CDR3 has 15 residues. Germline V gene lookup returns CDR1 MDHEN and CDR2 SYDVKM. The CDR3 bases are TGTGCCAGCAGTTTATCCTCAGGCCTGAACACTGAAGCTTTCTTT. Translated, it gives CASSLSSGLNTEAFF.

This clone was seen a single time. The V call is TRBV7-9, the J call TRBJ2-1; 7 bases align to TRBD1. The junction had 10 bases not matched to a gene; V was cut back by 5 bases and J by 6 bases. This CDR3 has 15 amino acids. CDR1 SEHNR and CDR2 FQNEAQ come from the germline V gene (reference sequence). The CDR3 protein is CASSPFQGGSNEQFF. The CDR3 bases are TGTGCCAGCAGCCCCTTCCAAGGGGGCTCCAATGAGCAGTTCTTC.

The V call is TRBV18, the J call TRBJ1-1, with 7 bases matching TRBD1. The CDR3 consists of 13 residues. The trim removed 8 bases at V and 3 bases at J, leaving 6 bases unmatched. Germline V lookup: CDR1 KGHSH, CDR2 LQKENI. CDR3: CASREGADTEAFF. CDR3 coding DNA: TGTGCCAGCCGAGAGGGGGCAGACACTGAAGCTTTCTTT.

The chain uses TRBV11-3 and TRBJ2-5; D ambiguous. The CDR3 has 15 residues. Between the trimmed V and J ends, which lost 5 bases and 2 bases, there was a span of 15 bases. Germline V gene data show CDR1 as SGHNT and CDR2 as YENEEA. The CDR3: CASSPGRLKQETQYF. The CDR3, as DNA: TGTGCCAGCAGCCCGGGTCGCCTTAAACAAGAGACCCAGTACTTC.

The chain employs TRBV7-2 and TRBJ1-1, with TRBD1 as a possible D gene (5 bases). Between the trimmed V and J ends, which lost 0 bases and 4 bases, there was a span of 12 bases. CDR3 length: 15 amino acids. Germline lookup yields CDR1 SGHTA and CDR2 FQGNSA. The CDR3 nucleotides read TGTGCCAGCAGCTTAGCATCAGGGTGGGCCACTGAAGCTTTCTTT. This sequence encodes CASSLASGWATEAFF.

The chain employs TRBV27 and TRBJ2-1; TRBD2 matches 12 bases. The V segment lost 3 bases and the J segment 2 bases; nucleotides outside the gene matches: 8. This CDR3 comprises 18 residues. Germline-derived CDR1 and CDR2 are MNHEY and SMNVEV (reference sequence). In DNA, the CDR3 is TGTGCCAGCAGTTTGGGGCTAGCGGGGGGGCGAACCTACAATGAGCAGTTCTTC. This encodes CASSLGLAGGRTYNEQFF.

The chain combines TRBV10-3 with TRBJ2-1; D is unclear. The CDR3 extends over 10 amino acids. The V gene's germline CDR1 is ENHRY and CDR2 SYGVKD. Trimming left V 8 bases short and J 15 bases short, with 14 bases between. This chain's CDR3 is CAIWQDRRFF. The CDR3 region has the DNA TGTGCCATCTGGCAGGATCGGCGGTTCTTC.

The chain uses TRBV2 and TRBJ1-5, with TRBD1 matching over 8 bases. The CDR3 contains 15 residues. Germline assignment: CDR1 SNHLY and CDR2 FYNNEI. V dropped 6 bases and J dropped 7; count of bases not matched to a gene: 11. Written as DNA, the CDR3 is TGTGCCAGCAGCCTCCGGGACAGGATGGGACAGCCCCAGCATTTT. Residues: CASSLRDRMGQPQHF.

The rearrangement uses TRBV7-2 and TRBJ2-7; 7 bases are a match to TRBD1. Germline CDR1 and CDR2: SGHTA and FQGNSA. The CDR3 loop spans 18 amino acids. Unmatched junction bases numbered 13, after V lost 2 bases and J lost 0 bases. The CDR3 loop reads CASSLPRTQGPSSYEQYF. DNA of the CDR3: TGTGCCAGCAGCTTACCGCGAACACAGGGGCCGAGCTCCTACGAGCAGTACTTC.

This clone appeared once. The V gene is TRBV4-1, the J gene TRBJ1-2, with no clear D. V lost 4 bases and J 11 bases, leaving 5 bases between the germline ends. CDR1 is MGHRA, CDR2 YSYEKL, per germline. The CDR3 extends over 9 amino acids. The CDR3 DNA reads as TGCGCCAGCAGCCCCCCATACACCTTC. Its protein product is CASSPPYTF.

The chain combines TRBV9 with TRBJ2-4; possibly TRBD2 for D (7 bases). The germline CDR1 and CDR2 sequences are SGDLS and YYNGEE. V lost 5 bases and J lost 6, with 21 bases in between. The CDR3 is made up of 16 amino acids. CDR3 sequence: CASSPGGPGYSNIQYF. CDR3 DNA sequence: TGTGCCAGCAGTCCCGGGGGGCCCGGCTACTCAAACATTCAGTACTTC.

The V call is TRBV7-9, the J call TRBJ2-5; D possibly corresponds to TRBD1 (6 bases). This CDR3 region has 14 residues. Trimming pared 4 bases from V and 2 bases from J, leaving 11 bases between. From germline, CDR1 is SEHNR and CDR2 FQNEAQ (reference sequence). The CDR3 loop is CASSSRGFQETQYF. The CDR3 bases are TGTGCCAGCAGCTCTAGGGGGTTTCAAGAGACCCAGTACTTC.

V and J are TRBV5-4 and TRBJ1-2; D is uncertain. The CDR3 contains 13 residues. CDR1 and CDR2 from the germline V gene are SGHNT and YYREEE (reference sequence). With 1 base removed from V and 6 bases from J, the gap between germline ends came to 10 bases. The chain's CDR3 is CASSLPGEDGYTF. The CDR3 nucleotides read TGTGCCAGCAGCTTGCCCGGGGAGGATGGCTACACCTTC.